This T cell receptor (beta chain) was obtained from a study of identical twins (dated by TCRdb to the mid-2010s). As for the study more broadly: TCR alpha and beta repertoires from monozygotic twins, unrelated adults of various ages and cord blood were deep-sequenced to test whether fetal clonotypes persist. To rule out contamination, replicate twin experiments were performed at different times with different library preparation protocols. The study at large found these results: Compared with coincidental sharing between unrelated individuals, an excess of low generation-probability sequences was observed among out-of-frame TCR alpha sequences shared between twins. Fewer insertions were carried by abundant cord blood beta clonotypes, a similar but weaker trend appeared in young adult naive repertoires, and no such trend appeared in memory repertoires. Recombination models systematically underestimated out-of-frame TCR alpha sharing in monozygotic twins but agreed with sharing between unrelated individuals. A weaker excess of twin sharing was found in beta out-of-frame sequences because the signal-to-noise ratio was lowered by fewer shared sequences. Because the same donors could not be followed over many years, the conclusions depended on cross-sectional statistical analysis. Invariant T cells such as MAIT and iNKT could partly confound zero-insertion analyses, though diverse VJ usage argued against this for most clonotypes.

Reading from cysteine to phenylalanine, the CDR3 counts 17 amino acids. Just the 51-base CDR3 DNA is kept, in frame starting at base 1. According to the germline V gene (reference sequence), CDR1 reads DFQATT and CDR2 reads SNEGSKA. For this chain, trimming is 6 bases at the V end and 8 bases at the J end, and the number of junction bases without a gene match is 15. Only healthy Caucasian donors were included. The twin cohort comprised three pairs of female monozygotic twins, all aged roughly 18 to 30 years. Peripheral blood mononuclear cells were used as the source from which RNA for TCR libraries was isolated. This clonotype has a handful of counts. Its cognate antigen has yet to be identified. No base quality information exists; no much larger clone differs at one position. Receptors were amplified or captured by 5' RACE. Data came from an Illumina HiSeq 2000. Template switching added a universal primer binding site, and the final cDNA carried a unique molecular identifier that allowed TCR cDNA molecules to be counted accurately. First-strand cDNA for TCR alpha and beta chains was synthesized from specific primers in the conserved constant-segment region. To control for contamination, every cDNA library carried two barcodes: a SMART-Mk sample barcode plus Illumina barcodes. Two successive PCR steps introduced TruSeq adapter sequences along with Illumina sample barcodes. TCR alpha and beta cDNA libraries were sequenced on the Illumina HiSeq platform with custom primers. The study's own analysis went as follows. MiGEC was used to process raw reads and extract unique molecular identifiers, and MiXCR was used to find CDR3 positions. For each individual, recombination models were inferred using an EM algorithm with the repgenHMM and IGoR tools. The tcR package in R was used for shared clonotype analysis, with sharing normalized by the product of cloneset sizes. To study raw recombination free of thymic and clonal selection effects, out-of-frame nonproductive sequences were analyzed. Clones were called with MiXCR by TCRdb after fastp trimmed the public reads at Q25, and only in-frame beta chains were retained. Each entry is one CDR3 protein sequence, shown with its most common DNA and genes. TCRdb's processing, not the study's, gives the V and J calls here. This sample is represented by fewer than 800,000 distinct CDR3 sequences; 7.1% of them were singletons. The leading ten clones occupy 1.5% to 2% of the sample.

This sample also belongs to another study, concerning yellow fever vaccine responses in identical twins. As that second paper reports: According to the authors, in identical twins the way T cells responded to vaccination appeared partly convergent and partly personalized. The study precisely tracked vaccine-responding T cell clones in identical twins.

Sequenced input: PBMCs. The source of this sequence is a woman aged 18-29 years in good health. The chain is assembled from TRBV20-1 and TRBJ2-3; a stretch of 15 junction bases matches TRBD2. The CDR3 reads CSAVKPGLAGGGGTQYF. The DNA is TGCAGTGCAGTAAAACCGGGACTAGCGGGGGGTGGAGGTACGCAGTATTTT.